Sequencing of this TCR beta chain was carried out in a study of blood T cell repertoires in COVID-19. Across the whole study: The United States, Italy and Spain were the sources of the acute and convalescent COVID-19 samples.

TCRdb's copy holds only in-frame clones and misses some; the assay was immunoSEQ multiplex PCR. This table has 300,000 to 400,000 clones, around 91% appearing once. This clone was counted between two and nine times. CDR3 length: 15 residues. Germline V gene lookup returns CDR1 SGHTA and CDR2 FQGNSA. V was pared by 5 bases and J by 7 bases, with 15 bases between. What was sequenced was peripheral blood. The rearrangement joins TRBV7-2 to TRBJ1-6; a possible D gene is TRBD1 (6 bases). The sequence derives from a woman between 18 and 29 years old who had recovered from COVID-19. In nucleotides, the CDR3 is TGTGCCAGCAGCATCCAGGGGAATCAAAATTCACCCCTCCACTTT. It translates to CASSIQGNQNSPLHF.